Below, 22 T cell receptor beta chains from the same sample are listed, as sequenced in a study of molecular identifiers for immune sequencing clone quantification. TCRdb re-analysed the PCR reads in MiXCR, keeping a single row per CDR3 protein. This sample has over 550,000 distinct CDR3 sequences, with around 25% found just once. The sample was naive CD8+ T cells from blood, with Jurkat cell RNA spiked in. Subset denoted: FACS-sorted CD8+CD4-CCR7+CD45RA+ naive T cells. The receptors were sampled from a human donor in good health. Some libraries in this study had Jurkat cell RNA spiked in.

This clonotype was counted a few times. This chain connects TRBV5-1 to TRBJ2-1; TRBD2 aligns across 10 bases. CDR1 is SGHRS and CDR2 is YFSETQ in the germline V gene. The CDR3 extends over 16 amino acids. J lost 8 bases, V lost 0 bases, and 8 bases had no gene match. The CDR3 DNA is TGCGCCAGCAGCTTGGAGCGGGGGGGCAGGGGCGATGAGCAGTTCTTC. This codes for CASSLERGGRGDEQFF.

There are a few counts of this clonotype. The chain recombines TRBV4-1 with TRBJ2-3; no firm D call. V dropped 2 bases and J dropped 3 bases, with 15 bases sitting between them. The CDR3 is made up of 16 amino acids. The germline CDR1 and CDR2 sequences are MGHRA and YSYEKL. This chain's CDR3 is CASSQSGGSKTDTQYF. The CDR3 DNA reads TGCGCCAGCAGCCAATCTGGCGGTAGCAAAACAGATACGCAGTATTTT.

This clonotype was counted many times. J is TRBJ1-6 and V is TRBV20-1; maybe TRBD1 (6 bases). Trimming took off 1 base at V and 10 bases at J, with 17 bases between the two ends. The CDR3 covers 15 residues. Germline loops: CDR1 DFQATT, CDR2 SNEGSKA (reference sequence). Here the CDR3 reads CSARGPGEWGSPLHF. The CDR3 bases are TGCAGTGCTAGAGGCCCAGGGGAGTGGGGATCACCCCTCCACTTT.

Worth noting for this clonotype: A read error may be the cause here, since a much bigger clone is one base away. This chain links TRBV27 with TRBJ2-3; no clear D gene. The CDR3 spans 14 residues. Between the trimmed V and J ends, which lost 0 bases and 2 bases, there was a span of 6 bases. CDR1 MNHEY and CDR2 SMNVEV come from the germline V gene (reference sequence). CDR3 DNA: TGTGCCAGCAGTTTATCGACCGCCACAGATACGCAGTATTTT. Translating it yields CASSLSTATDTQYF.

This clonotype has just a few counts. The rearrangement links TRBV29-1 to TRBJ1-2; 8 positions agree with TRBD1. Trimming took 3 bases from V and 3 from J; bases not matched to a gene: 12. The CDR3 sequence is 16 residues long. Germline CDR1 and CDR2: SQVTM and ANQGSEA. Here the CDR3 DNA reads TGCAGCGTTGATACAGGACAGGGAATTCAACACTATGGCTACACCTTC. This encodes CSVDTGQGIQHYGYTF.

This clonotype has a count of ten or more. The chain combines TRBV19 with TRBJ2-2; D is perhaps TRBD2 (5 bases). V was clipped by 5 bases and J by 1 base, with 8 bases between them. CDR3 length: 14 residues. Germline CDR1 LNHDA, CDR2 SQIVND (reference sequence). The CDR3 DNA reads TGTGCCAGTAGTTTCGGGAAGAACACCGGGGAGCTGTTTTTT. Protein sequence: CASSFGKNTGELFF.

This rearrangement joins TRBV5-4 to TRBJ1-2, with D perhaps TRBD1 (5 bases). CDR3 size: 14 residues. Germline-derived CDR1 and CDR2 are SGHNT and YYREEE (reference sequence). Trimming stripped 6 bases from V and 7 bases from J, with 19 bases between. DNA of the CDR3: TGTGCCAGCACCACCGGGACGGGCGTGGCTGGCTACACCTTC. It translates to CASTTGTGVAGYTF.

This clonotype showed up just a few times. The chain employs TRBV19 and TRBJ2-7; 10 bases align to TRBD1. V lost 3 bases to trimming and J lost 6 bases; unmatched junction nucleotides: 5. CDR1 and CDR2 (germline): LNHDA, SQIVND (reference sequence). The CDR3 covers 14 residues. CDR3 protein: CASSIGDRGSEQYF. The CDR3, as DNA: TGTGCCAGTAGTATTGGGGACAGGGGCTCCGAGCAGTACTTC.

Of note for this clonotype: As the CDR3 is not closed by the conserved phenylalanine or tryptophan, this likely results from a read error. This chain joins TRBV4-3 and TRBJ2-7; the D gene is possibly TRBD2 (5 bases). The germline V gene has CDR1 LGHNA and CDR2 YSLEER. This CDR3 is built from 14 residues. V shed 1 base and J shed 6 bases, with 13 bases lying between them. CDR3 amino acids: CASSQGISGIEQYS. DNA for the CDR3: TGCGCCAGCAGCCAAGGAATATCGGGGATCGAGCAGTACTCC.

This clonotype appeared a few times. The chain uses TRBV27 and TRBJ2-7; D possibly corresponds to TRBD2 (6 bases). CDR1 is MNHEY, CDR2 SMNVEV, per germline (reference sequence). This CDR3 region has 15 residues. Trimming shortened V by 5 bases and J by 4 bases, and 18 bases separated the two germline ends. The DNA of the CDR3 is TGTGCCAGCAGTCCTATTGGGGGGTGGGGTTACGAGCAGTACTTC. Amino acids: CASSPIGGWGYEQYF.

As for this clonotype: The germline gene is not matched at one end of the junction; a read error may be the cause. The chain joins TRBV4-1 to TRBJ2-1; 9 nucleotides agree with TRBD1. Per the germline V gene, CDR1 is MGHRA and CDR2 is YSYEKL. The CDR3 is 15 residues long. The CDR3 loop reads CASSRDRETYNEHFF. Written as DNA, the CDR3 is TGCGCCAGCAGCCGGGACAGGGAAACCTACAATGAGCACTTCTTC.

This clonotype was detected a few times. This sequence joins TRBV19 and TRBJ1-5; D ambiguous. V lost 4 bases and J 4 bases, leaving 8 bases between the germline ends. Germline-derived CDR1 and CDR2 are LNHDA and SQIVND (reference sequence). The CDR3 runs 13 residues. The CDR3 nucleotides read TGTGCCAGTAGTACGGGGTTTAATCAGCCCCAGCATTTT. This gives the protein CASSTGFNQPQHF. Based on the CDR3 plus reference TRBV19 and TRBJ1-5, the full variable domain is DGGITQSPKYLFRKEGQNVTLSCEQNLNHDAMYWYRQDPGQGLRLIYYSQIVNDFQKGDIAEGYSVSREKKESFPLTVTSAQKNPTAFYLCASSTGFNQPQHFGDGTRLSIL.

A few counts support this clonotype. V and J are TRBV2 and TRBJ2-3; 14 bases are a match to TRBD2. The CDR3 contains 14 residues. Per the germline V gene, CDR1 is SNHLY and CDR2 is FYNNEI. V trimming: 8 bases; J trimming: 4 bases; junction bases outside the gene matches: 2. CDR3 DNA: TGTGCCAGCCTGGGACTAGCGGGAGCAGATACGCAGTATTTT. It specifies CASLGLAGADTQYF. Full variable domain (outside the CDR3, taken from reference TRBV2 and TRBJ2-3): EPEVTQTPSHQVTQMGQEVILRCVPISNHLYFYWYRQILGQKVEFLVSFYNNEISEKSEIFDDQFSVERPDGSNFTLKIRSTKLEDSAMYFCASLGLAGADTQYFGPGTRLTVL.

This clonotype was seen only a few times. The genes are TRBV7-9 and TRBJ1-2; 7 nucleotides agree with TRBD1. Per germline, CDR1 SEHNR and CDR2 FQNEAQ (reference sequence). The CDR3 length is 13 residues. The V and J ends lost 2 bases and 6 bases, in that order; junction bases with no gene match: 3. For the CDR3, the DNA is TGTGCCAGCAGCTTATGGGACAGTAATGGCTACACCTTC. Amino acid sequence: CASSLWDSNGYTF.

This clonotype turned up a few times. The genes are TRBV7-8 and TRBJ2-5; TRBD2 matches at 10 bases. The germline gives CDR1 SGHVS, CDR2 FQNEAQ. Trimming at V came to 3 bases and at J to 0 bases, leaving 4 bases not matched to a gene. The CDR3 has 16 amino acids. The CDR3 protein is CASSFSGGTYQETQYF. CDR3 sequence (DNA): TGTGCCAGCAGCTTTAGCGGGGGGACGTACCAAGAGACCCAGTACTTC.

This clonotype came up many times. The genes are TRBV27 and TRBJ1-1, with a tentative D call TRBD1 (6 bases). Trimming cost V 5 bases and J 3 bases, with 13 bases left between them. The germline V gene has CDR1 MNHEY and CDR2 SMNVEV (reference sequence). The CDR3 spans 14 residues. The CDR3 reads CASSLQGIYTEAFF. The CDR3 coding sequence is TGTGCCAGCAGTCTACAGGGAATTTACACTGAAGCTTTCTTT.

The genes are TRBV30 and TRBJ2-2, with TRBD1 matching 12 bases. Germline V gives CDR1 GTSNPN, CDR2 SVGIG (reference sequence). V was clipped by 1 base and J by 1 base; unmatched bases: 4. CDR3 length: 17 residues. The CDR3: CAWSGDRGRGNTGELFF. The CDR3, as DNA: TGTGCCTGGAGTGGGGACAGGGGGCGCGGGAACACCGGGGAGCTGTTTTTT.

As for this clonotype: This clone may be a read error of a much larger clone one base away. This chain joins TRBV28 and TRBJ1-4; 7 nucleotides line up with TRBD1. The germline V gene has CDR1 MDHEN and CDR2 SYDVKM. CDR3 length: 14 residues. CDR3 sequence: CASSLRGLGEELFF. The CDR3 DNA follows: TGTGCCAGCAGTTTAAGGGGGCTTGGTGAAGAACTGTTTTTT.

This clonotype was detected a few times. The CDR3 nucleotides read TGTGCCTGGAGTTGGGCTAGCGGGAGGGACGAGCAGTACTTC. This gives the protein CAWSWASGRDEQYF. The chain carries TRBV30 and TRBJ2-7; 12 bases match TRBD2. V shed 2 bases and J 5 bases; nucleotides not matched to a gene: 4. The germline V gene encodes CDR1 GTSNPN and CDR2 SVGIG (reference sequence). CDR3 size: 14 residues. Filled out from reference TRBV30 and TRBJ2-7, the complete variable domain reads SQTIHQWPATLVQPVGSPLSLECTVEGTSNPNLYWYRQAAGRGLQLLFYSVGIGQISSEVPQNLSASRPQDRQFILSSKKLLLSDSGFYLCAWSWASGRDEQYFGPGTRLTVT.

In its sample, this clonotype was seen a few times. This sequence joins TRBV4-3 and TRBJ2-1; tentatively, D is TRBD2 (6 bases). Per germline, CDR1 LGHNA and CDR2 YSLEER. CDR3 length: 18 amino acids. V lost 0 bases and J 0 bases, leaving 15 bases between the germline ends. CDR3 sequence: CASSQDRGRRSSYNEQFF. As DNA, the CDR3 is TGCGCCAGCAGCCAAGATCGGGGGAGGAGAAGCTCCTACAATGAGCAGTTCTTC.

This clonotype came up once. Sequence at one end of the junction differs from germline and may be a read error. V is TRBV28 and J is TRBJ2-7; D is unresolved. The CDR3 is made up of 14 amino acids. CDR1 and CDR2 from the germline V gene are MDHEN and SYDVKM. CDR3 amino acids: CASSAGSCASAPSF. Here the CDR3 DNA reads TGTGCCAGCAGTGCCGGCAGTTGCGCGTCCGCGCCGTCCTTC.

Here the CDR3 reads CASKEGTMNTEAFF. The CDR3 DNA reads TGTGCCAGCAAGGAGGGGACGATGAACACTGAAGCTTTCTTT. This sequence joins TRBV12-3 or TRBV12-4 and TRBJ1-1; possible D gene TRBD1, 5 bases. V dropped 7 bases and J dropped 0 bases, with 12 bases sitting between them. The CDR3 consists of 14 residues.